This T cell receptor (beta chain) was retrieved from a study of blood T cell repertoires in COVID-19 (dated by TCRdb to about 2020). For the wider study: Samples from collaborators originated in the United States, Italy and Spain and spanned both the acute and convalescent phases of COVID-19. The samples were drawn from the first 160 participants of the ongoing ImmuneRACE study and from over a thousand subjects provided by 6 global collaborators. The repertoires were released in a freely available public database meant as a resource for research on the immune response to SARS-CoV-2. A de-identified subject ID, COVID-19 status, age in years and sex were almost always included in the sample metadata. Where available, HLA class I and class II types were taken from metadata supplied by the sample provider and were not determined by assay-based typing. The prospective study material was composed of cDNA or gDNA derived from T cells, B-cell-depleted T cells, or PBMCs. Deeply sampled blood TCRbeta repertoires from subjects exposed to, actively infected with, or recovered from COVID-19 were included in the dataset. Study-wide conclusions, independent of this receptor: The amount of clinical and demographic metadata varied by source and participant and was provided uncurated.

The immunoSEQ Assay, a bias-controlled multiplex PCR, was used to amplify TCRbeta CDR3 regions from genomic DNA. As for how the authors treated the data: The number of nucleated cells in each sample was estimated by amplification of reference gene primers within the assay. To quantify the absolute abundance of each unique TCRbeta CDR3 rearrangement, sequence reads were collapsed and filtered. For each sample, productive Simpson clonality was calculated as the square root of Simpson's diversity index over productive rearrangements. The source is immuneACCESS, and TCRdb retained only in-frame sequences with V and J called. Part of the clones is not carried over; for the studies checked, unresolved V genes explain less than half of this, and the remainder is unexplained. That table is the source of V, J and clone size, and D and trimming were worked out from the DNA. The sample data list some 370,000 clones, and 80% to 90% of these were observed just once. The top ten constitute 1% to 1.5% of the sample.

With respect to this clone: The antigen it recognizes is unknown. No base-level quality is on record; no much larger clone is a single base apart.

Collaborating institutions collected whole blood in K2EDTA tubes following their own protocols. For TCRbeta analysis, collaborators shipped samples in one of three forms: frozen whole blood, isolated PBMCs, or DNA extracted from either of those sample types. CDR1 and CDR2, per the germline V gene, are LGHNT and FRNRAP. The CDR3, from cysteine to phenylalanine, totals 15 residues. Of all the DNA, just the CDR3 is kept, 45 bases in frame from base 1. The junction shows trimming of 10 bases on V and 0 bases on J, and the gene matches do not reach 4 bases of it. Sequencing was carried out using peripheral blood. The V gene is TRBV12-5 and the J gene is TRBJ2-6; 9 bases in the middle match TRBD1. The sequence derives from a man aged 35 to 55 with acute or convalescent COVID-19. The bases read TGTGCTAACGGGACAGGGCCCTCTGGGGCCAACGTCCTGACTTTC. It codes for CANGTGPSGANVLTF.